This is a list of T cell receptor beta chains from one sample in a study of T-cell memory formation after mild COVID-19. MiXCR, run by TCRdb on the 5' RACE reads, gives a single entry per CDR3 protein. The sample includes a few hundred thousand distinct CDR3 sequences, about a sixth of them seen just once. Sequenced sample: PBMCs or a T cell subset sorted from them (not recorded which). These receptors were collected from a man younger than 35 who had mild COVID-19 (a few samples of this study predate the infection). Cell type and time point are not known. Each CDR3 is given with its conserved first and last residue. D genes are given only for firm matches. The size field is filled for only some rows; it gives once, few, many or a size class.

D	V	size	J	DNA	CDR3
.	TRBV6-1	.	TRBJ1-2	TGTGCCAGCACCCAGGGCCAGGGCCCAGGAGGCTACACCTTC	CASTQGQGPGGYTF
.	TRBV6-5	few	TRBJ1-1	TGTGCCAGCTATATGGGGGGCGCGAACACTGAAGCTTTCTTT	CASYMGGANTEAFF
.	TRBV18	few	TRBJ2-7	TGTGCCAGCTCACACGGACAGCTTCCCTACGAGCAGTACTTC	CASSHGQLPYEQYF
.	TRBV5-1	few	TRBJ1-1	TGCGCCAGCATCCAAACTGGGGAGACTGAAGCTTTCTTT	CASIQTGETEAFF
TRBD1	TRBV7-3	many	TRBJ1-1	TGTGCCAGCAAAGGGGGACAGGGGGATGCTTTCTTT	CASKGGQGDAFF
.	TRBV11-2	.	TRBJ2-2	TGTGCCAGCAGCTTAGGGGGCAGGGGACTCGCGAACACCGGGGAGCTGTTTTTT	CASSLGGRGLANTGELFF
.	TRBV6-2/TRBV6-3	few	TRBJ2-1	TGTGCCAGCAGTGATACGGTTCATGAGCAGTTCTTC	CASSDTVHEQFF
.	TRBV30	.	TRBJ2-3	TGTGCCTGGAAGTGGACAGGCACAGATACGCAGTATTTT	CAWKWTGTDTQYF
.	TRBV5-5	.	TRBJ1-4	TGTGCCAGCAGCAGATCAGGGGAAGGTGAAAAACTGTTTTTT	CASSRSGEGEKLFF
.	TRBV14	.	TRBJ2-1	TGTGCCAGCAGCCCGCCCCTACGCCCCCCCAATGAGCAGTTCTTC	CASSPPLRPPNEQFF